This T cell receptor beta chain was sequenced for a study of cytomegalovirus exposure and HLA in healthy donors. The CDR3 covers 20 residues. TCRdb keeps only in-frame clones here, not all; method: immunoSEQ multiplex PCR. This table holds a few hundred thousand clones, roughly 90% found once. The origin of this receptor is a young woman in good health and CMV-seronegative. This chain uses TRBV21-1 with TRBJ2-7; TRBD1 reflects the table's D call only, with no check against the DNA. TRBV21-1 counts as a pseudogene. The material sequenced was PBMCs. The CDR3 DNA sequence: TGTGCCAGCAGCAAAAACACGAGGGACAGAAAGCCCCTCAGCTCCTACGAGCAGTACGTC. Translated, it gives CASSKNTRDRKPLSSYEQYV.